This T cell receptor beta chain was recovered during a study of shared clonotypes between healthy human individuals. Data came from immunoSEQ multiplex PCR; TCRdb stores just in-frame clones and leaves some out. The top ten hold over 20% of the sample, which has some 100,000 clones, approximately 70% seen once. The sample holds one count of this clone. The receptor was isolated from a woman in her thirties in good health. Sample: memory CD8+ T cells sorted from blood. Subset given: CD45RO+ cells pooled with CCR7-negative TemRA cells.

CDR3 residues: CASSRTLASSEAFF. The CDR3 nucleotides read TGTGCCAGCAGTCGTACCCTGGCCAGCTCTGAAGCTTTCTTT. J is TRBJ1-1 and V is TRBV28; D remains unclear. Trimming shortened V by 5 bases and J by 6 bases, and 16 bases separated the two germline ends. The CDR3 consists of 14 residues. In germline, CDR1 is MDHEN, CDR2 SYDVKM.